This T cell receptor (beta chain) is drawn from a study of blood T cell repertoires in COVID-19. Study context: Samples representing acute and convalescent COVID-19 were sourced from the United States, Italy and Spain. PBMCs, B-cell-depleted T cells, or T cells provided the cDNA or gDNA that made up the material.

As processed by the authors: Quantification of nucleated cells was approximated via reference gene primer amplification. The repertoire was sequenced with immunoSEQ multiplex PCR; TCRdb's copy has only in-frame clones and lacks some. V, J and clone size were drawn from that table, and D and trimming were deduced from the DNA. The profile shows tens of thousands of clones, approximately 83% of them singletons. Germline CDR1 reads SGHRS; CDR2 reads YFSETQ. The CDR3 is 16 residues long. The junction had 7 bases not matched to a gene; V was cut back by 3 bases and J by 1 base. This chain uses TRBV5-1 with TRBJ2-7, with 10 positions matching TRBD2. Sequencing input: peripheral blood. The TCR originated in a man between 60 and 75 years old with acute or convalescent COVID-19. Written as DNA, the CDR3 is TGCGCCAGCAGCTATGGAGCTAGCGGGGGATCCTACGAGCAGTACTTC. Its translation: CASSYGASGGSYEQYF.